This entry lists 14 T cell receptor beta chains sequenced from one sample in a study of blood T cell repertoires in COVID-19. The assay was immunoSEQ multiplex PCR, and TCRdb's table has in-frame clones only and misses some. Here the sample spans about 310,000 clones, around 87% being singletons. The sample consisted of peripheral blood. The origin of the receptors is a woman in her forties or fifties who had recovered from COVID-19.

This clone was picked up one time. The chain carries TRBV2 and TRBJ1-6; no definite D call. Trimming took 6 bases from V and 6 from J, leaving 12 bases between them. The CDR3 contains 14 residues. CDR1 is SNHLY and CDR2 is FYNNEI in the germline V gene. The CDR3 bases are TGTGCCAGCAGCATAGCGGACGGTAATTCACCCCTCCACTTT. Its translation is CASSIADGNSPLHF.

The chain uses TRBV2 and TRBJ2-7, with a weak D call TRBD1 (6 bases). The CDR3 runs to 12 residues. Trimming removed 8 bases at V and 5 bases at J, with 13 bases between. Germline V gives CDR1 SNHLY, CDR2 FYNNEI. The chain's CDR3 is CASSGESHEQYF. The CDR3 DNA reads TGTGCCAGCTCAGGGGAGTCCCACGAGCAGTACTTC.

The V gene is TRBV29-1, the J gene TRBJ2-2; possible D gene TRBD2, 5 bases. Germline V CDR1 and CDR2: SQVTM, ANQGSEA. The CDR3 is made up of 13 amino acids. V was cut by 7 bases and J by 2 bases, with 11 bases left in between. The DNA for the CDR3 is TGCAGCGCAAGGACTGAAAACACCGGGGAGCTGTTTTTT. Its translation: CSARTENTGELFF.

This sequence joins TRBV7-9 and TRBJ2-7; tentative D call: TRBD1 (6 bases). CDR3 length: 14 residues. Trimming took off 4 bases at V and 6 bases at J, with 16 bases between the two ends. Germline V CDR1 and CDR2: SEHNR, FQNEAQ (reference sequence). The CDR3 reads CASSSLGGSGEQYF. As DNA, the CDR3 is TGTGCCAGCAGCTCACTAGGGGGAAGCGGCGAGCAGTACTTC.

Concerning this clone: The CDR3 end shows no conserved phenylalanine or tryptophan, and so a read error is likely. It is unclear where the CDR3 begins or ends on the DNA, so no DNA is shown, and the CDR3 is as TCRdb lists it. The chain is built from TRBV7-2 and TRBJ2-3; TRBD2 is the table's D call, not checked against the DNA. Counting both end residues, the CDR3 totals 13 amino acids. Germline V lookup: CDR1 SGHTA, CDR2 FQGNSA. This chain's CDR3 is CASSTASGEYLWV.

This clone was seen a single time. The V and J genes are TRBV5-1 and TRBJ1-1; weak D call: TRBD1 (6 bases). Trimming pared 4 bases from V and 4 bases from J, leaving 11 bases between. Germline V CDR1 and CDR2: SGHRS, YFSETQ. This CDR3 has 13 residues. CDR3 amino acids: CASSEGGSTEAFF. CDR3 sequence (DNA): TGCGCCAGCAGCGAGGGGGGGAGCACTGAAGCTTTCTTT.

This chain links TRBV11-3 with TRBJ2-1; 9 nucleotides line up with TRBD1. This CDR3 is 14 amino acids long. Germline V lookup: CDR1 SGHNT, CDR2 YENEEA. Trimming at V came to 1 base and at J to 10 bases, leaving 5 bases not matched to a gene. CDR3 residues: CASSLGTGDREQFF. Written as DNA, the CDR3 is TGTGCCAGCAGCTTAGGGACAGGGGATCGAGAGCAGTTCTTC.

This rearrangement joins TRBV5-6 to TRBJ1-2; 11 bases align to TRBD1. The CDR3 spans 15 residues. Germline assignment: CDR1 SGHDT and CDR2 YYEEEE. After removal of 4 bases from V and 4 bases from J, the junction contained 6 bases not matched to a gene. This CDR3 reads CASSEDRGRTYGYTF. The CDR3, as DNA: TGTGCCAGCAGCGAGGACAGGGGGCGTACCTATGGCTACACCTTC.

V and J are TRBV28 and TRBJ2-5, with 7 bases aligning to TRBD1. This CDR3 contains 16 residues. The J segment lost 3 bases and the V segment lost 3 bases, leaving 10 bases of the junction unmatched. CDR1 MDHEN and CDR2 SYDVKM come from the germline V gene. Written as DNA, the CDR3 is TGTGCCAGCAGTTTTATTTCGGGACAGATAGAAGAGACCCAGTACTTC. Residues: CASSFISGQIEETQYF.

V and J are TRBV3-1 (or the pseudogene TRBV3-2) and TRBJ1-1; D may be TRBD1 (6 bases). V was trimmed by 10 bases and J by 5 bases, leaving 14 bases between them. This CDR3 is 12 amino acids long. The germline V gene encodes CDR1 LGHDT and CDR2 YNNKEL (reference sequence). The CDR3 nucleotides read TGTGCCACTAAGGGGGGGGCAACTGAAGCTTTCTTT. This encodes CATKGGATEAFF.

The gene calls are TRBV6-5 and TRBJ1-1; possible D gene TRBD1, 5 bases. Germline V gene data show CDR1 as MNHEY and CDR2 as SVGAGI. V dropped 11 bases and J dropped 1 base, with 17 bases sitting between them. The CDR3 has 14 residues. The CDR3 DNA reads TGTGCCGGATCCTTGGGGCTCGGGAACACTGAAGCTTTCTTT. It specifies CAGSLGLGNTEAFF.

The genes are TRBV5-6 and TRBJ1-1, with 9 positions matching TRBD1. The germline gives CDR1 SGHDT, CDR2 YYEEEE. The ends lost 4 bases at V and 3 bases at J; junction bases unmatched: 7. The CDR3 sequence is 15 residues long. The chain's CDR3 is CASSGVGQGHTEAFF. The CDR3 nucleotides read TGTGCCAGCAGCGGGGTTGGACAGGGGCACACTGAAGCTTTCTTT.

In nucleotides, the CDR3 is TGTGCCAGCAGTGGGAACCCCCCGGGGGGCAGGTCCTACGAGCAGTACTTC. Residues: CASSGNPPGGRSYEQYF. The chain joins TRBV28 to TRBJ2-7, with D possibly being TRBD2 (7 bases). CDR1 is MDHEN, CDR2 SYDVKM, per germline. The CDR3 runs 17 residues. Trimming removed 5 bases from V and 1 base from J, with 21 bases in between.

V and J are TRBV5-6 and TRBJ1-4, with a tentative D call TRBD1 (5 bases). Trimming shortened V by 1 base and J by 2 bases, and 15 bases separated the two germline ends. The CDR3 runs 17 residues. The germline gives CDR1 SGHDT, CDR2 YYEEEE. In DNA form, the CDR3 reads TGTGCCAGCAGCTTGTTTGGCAGGCAGGGTACTAATGAAAAACTGTTTTTT. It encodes CASSLFGRQGTNEKLFF.